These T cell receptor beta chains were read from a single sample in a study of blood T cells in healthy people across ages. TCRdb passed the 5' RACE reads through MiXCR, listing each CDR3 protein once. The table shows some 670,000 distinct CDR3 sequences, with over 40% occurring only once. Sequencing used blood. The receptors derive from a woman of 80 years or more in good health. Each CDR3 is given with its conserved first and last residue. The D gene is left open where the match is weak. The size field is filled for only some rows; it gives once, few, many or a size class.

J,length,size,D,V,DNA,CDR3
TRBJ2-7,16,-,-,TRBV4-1,TGCGCCAGCAGCCAAGATCCTGGACTCACTACCGACGAGCAGTACTTC,CASSQDPGLTTDEQYF
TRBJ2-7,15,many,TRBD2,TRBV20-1,TGCAGTGCTAGGAGGTGGCGGGGGGACTCCTACGAGCAGTACTTC,CSARRWRGDSYEQYF
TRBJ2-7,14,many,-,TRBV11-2,TGTGCCAGCAGCTTAGACAGGAGCTCCTACGAGCAGTACTTC,CASSLDRSSYEQYF
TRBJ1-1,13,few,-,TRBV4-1,TGCGCCACCAAATTTCGACAGAACACTGAAGCTTTCTTT,CATKFRQNTEAFF
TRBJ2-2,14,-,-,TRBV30,TGTGCCTGGAGTGTCCAACTCTTGACCGGGGAGCTGTTTTTT,CAWSVQLLTGELFF
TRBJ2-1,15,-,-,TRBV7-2,TGTGCCGGCAGCCCGGTCGGGAGCTCCTACAATGAGCAGTTCTTC,CAGSPVGSSYNEQFF
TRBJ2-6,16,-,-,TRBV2,TGTGCCAGCAGTGGGGACGGTAACTCTGGGGCCAACGTCCTGACTTTC,CASSGDGNSGANVLTF
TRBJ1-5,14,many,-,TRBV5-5,TGTGCCAGCAGCTCGTCTTATAGCAATCAGCCCCAGCATTTT,CASSSSYSNQPQHF
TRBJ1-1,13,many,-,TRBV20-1,TGCAGTGCTAGAGCTGGAGCGGAGACTGAAGCTTTCTTT,CSARAGAETEAFF
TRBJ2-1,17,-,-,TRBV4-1,TGCGCCAGCAGCCAAGAAAGGATGGGGGGGGGCCGCAATGAGCAGTTCTTC,CASSQERMGGGRNEQFF
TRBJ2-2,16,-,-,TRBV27,TGTGCCAGCAGTTTATACGACAGGACGAACACCGGGGAGCTGTTTTTT,CASSLYDRTNTGELFF
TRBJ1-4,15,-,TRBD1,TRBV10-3,TGTGCCATCAGTGAGCGGGACAGACTTAATGAAAAACTGTTTTTT,CAISERDRLNEKLFF
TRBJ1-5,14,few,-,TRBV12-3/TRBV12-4,TGTGCCAGCAATTCGGCAGGGGGCAATCAGCCCCAGCATTTT,CASNSAGGNQPQHF
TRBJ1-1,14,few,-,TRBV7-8,TGTGCCAGCAGCTTAGAAGGCATTTACACTGAAGCTTTCTTT,CASSLEGIYTEAFF
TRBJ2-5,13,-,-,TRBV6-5,TGTGCCAGCAGACCCGAGGGGGTAGAGACCCAGTACTTC,CASRPEGVETQYF
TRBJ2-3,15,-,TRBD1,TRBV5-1,TGCGCCAGCAGCTTGACGGACAGGGCCACAGATACGCAGTATTTT,CASSLTDRATDTQYF
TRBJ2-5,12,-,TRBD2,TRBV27,TGTGCCAGCAGTTTAATCGGGACTAGTCCGTACTTC,CASSLIGTSPYF
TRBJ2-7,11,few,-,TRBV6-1,TGTGCCAGCAGAGATATCTACGAGCAGTACTTC,CASRDIYEQYF
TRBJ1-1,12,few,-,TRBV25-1,TGTGCCAGCAGTGAAGGGGGGGTGGGAGCTTTCTTT,CASSEGGVGAFF
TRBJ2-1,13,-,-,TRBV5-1,TGCGCCAGCACCCAGGGGGGTCAAAATGAGCAGTTCTTC,CASTQGGQNEQFF
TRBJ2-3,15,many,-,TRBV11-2,TGTGCCAGCAGCATACAGGCTATGCCCGCAGATACGCAGTATTTT,CASSIQAMPADTQYF
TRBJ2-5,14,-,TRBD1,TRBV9,TGTGCCAGCAGCGCTGGACAGGGGTTGGAGACCCAGTACTTC,CASSAGQGLETQYF
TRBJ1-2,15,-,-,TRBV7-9,TGTGCCAGCAGCGAACTTCAGATATCTAACTATGGCTACACCTTC,CASSELQISNYGYTF
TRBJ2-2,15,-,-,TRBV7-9,TGTGCCAGCAGCTCGAACCGGGACTCGCGAGGGGAGCTGTTTTTT,CASSSNRDSRGELFF
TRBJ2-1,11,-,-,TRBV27,TGTGCCACACTAACCTCGGATGAGCAGTTCTTC,CATLTSDEQFF
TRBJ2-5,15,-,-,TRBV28,TGTGCCAGCAGTTTCCCCTATCCCGAGGGGGAGACCCAGTACTTC,CASSFPYPEGETQYF
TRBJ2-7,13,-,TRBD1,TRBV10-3,TGTGCCATCACCCGGGACAGGAGCAACGAGCAGTACTTC,CAITRDRSNEQYF
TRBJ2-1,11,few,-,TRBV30,TGTGCCGGGAGTGCATCGGACAGGCAGTTCTTC,CAGSASDRQFF
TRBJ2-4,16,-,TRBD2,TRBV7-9,TGTGCCAGCAGCCCCCGGGGAGGGAGGTTTGAAGGCATTCAGTACTTC,CASSPRGGRFEGIQYF
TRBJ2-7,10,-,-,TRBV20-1,TGCAGTGCTAAGGCCCACGAGCAGTACTTC,CSAKAHEQYF
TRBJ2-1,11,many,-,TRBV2,TGTGCCAGCAGGGAATGGAATGAGCAGTTCTTC,CASREWNEQFF
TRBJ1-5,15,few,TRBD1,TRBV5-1,TGCGCCAGCAGCGCCACAGGGGCAAGCAATCAGCCCCAGCATTTT,CASSATGASNQPQHF
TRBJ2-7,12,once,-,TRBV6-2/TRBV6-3,TGTGCCAGCGCAAACTTTTACTACGAGCAGTACTTC,CASANFYYEQYF
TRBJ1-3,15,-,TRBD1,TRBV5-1,TGCGCCAGCAGCTTGGGAGGGGGCGACGGAAACACCATATATTTT,CASSLGGGDGNTIYF
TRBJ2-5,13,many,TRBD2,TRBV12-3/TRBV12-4,TGTGCCAGCAGTTTTGCGGGACTATCCTATCTGTACTTC,CASSFAGLSYLYF
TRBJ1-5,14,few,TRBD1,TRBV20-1,TGCAGTGCGTCAGGACAGGGGTTCCATCAGCCCCAGCATTTT,CSASGQGFHQPQHF
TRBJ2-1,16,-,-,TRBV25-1,TGTGCCAGCAGTGACCTCACCGGAGGGGGTCAATATGAGCAGTTCTTC,CASSDLTGGGQYEQFF
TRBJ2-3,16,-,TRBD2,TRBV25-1,TGTGCCAGCAGTGAATGGGTAGCGGGACGCGCAGATACGCAGTATTTT,CASSEWVAGRADTQYF
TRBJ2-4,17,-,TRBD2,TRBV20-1,TGCAGTGCAATTACTAGCGGGAGGGGGCGGGCCAAAAACATTCAGTACTTC,CSAITSGRGRAKNIQYF
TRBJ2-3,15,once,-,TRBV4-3,TGCGCCAGCAGCCAAGATGTGATAGCTACAGATACGCAGTATTTT,CASSQDVIATDTQYF
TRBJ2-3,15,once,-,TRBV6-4,TGTGCCAGCAGTGACCGGGCAGCCAGCGCAGATACGCAGTATTTT,CASSDRAASADTQYF
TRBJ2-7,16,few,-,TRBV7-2,TGTGCCAGCAGCTTAAATGCGCGGCCACACTCCTACGAGCAGTACTTC,CASSLNARPHSYEQYF
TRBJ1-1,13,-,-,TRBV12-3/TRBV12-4,TGTGCCTGCAGTTTACTAGCTAACACTGAAGCTTTCTTT,CACSLLANTEAFF
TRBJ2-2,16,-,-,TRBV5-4,TGTGCCAGCAGCTTAGGGCGGACCTCGAACACCGGGGAGCTGTTTTTT,CASSLGRTSNTGELFF
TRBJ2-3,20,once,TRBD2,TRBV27,TGTGCCAGCAGTTTATCCTTACCTGGACTAGCGGGAGCGTTAGCAGATACGCAGTATTTT,CASSLSLPGLAGALADTQYF
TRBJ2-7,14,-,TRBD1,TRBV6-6,TGTGCCACCTCACCGGGACAGGGCCTCTACGAGCAGTACTTC,CATSPGQGLYEQYF
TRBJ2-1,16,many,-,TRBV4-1,TGCGCCAGCAGCCCCAGGAGCCAGGGGCGGTACAATGAGCAGTTCTTC,CASSPRSQGRYNEQFF
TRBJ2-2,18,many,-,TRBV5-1,TGCGCCAGCAGCTTGGCTGCGACGACGGCCCCGAACACCGGGGAGCTGTTTTTT,CASSLAATTAPNTGELFF
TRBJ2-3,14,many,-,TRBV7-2,TGTGCCAGCAGCCGATTGTTAAGCACAGATACGCAGTATTTT,CASSRLLSTDTQYF
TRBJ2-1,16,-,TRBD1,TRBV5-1,TGCGCCAGCAGCGCTGCACAGGGGGCTACTTACAATGAGCAGTTCTTC,CASSAAQGATYNEQFF
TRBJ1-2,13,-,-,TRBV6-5,TGTGCCAGCAGACAACAGGGCCTATATGGCTACACCTTC,CASRQQGLYGYTF
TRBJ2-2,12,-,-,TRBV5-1,TGCGCCATCAGCGGGCGGGCCGGGGAGCTGTTTTTT,CAISGRAGELFF
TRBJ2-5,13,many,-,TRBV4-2,TGTGCCAGCAGCCAAGAGACAGAAGAGACCCAGTACTTC,CASSQETEETQYF